This is a list of T cell receptor beta chains from one sample in a study of T cell responses to AZD1222 COVID-19 vaccine. Repertoires were generated with immunoSEQ multiplex PCR, while TCRdb's copy carries only in-frame clones and drops some. The table records fewer than 180,000 clones, roughly 90% of them present only once. Sequences were derived from peripheral blood, sampled 28 days after the second AZD1222 dose. The receptors stem from an adult who received the AZD1222 COVID-19 vaccine. Each CDR3 is given with its conserved first and last residue.

v_call	j_call	cdr3_aa
TRBV28	TRBJ2-7	CASSGEARLVNEQYF
TRBV9	TRBJ2-5	CASSVGAFQETQYF
TRBV11-3	TRBJ2-7	CASSRPGAYEQYF
TRBV28	TRBJ2-2	CASSLPVPNAGNTGELFF
TRBV7-2	TRBJ1-6	CASSFYRGNSPLHF
TRBV28	TRBJ1-3	CASSSTRDSGNTIYF
TRBV5-8	TRBJ2-2	CASSLARNTGELFF
TRBV7-9	TRBJ2-7	CASSQGGSYEQYF
TRBV28	TRBJ1-5	CASSGGVSNQPQHF
TRBV28	TRBJ1-4	CASSPGTVGVKLFF
TRBV19	TRBJ1-3	CASSIKGRDGNTIYF
TRBV5-6	TRBJ2-2	CASTESGSGELFF
TRBV4-1	TRBJ2-7	CASSQGPGPGSYEQYF
TRBV29-1	TRBJ2-3	CSVVVASGTQYF
TRBV6-5	TRBJ2-1	CASSYGAGRTYNEQFF
TRBV5-4	TRBJ2-5	CASSQRAWETQYF
TRBV27	TRBJ1-2	CASKDPDGYTF
TRBV5-1	TRBJ2-7	CASSLGVVGSEQYF
TRBV6-2/TRBV6-3	TRBJ1-2	CASSPRDRVDGYTF
TRBV5-1	TRBJ1-1	CASSSGGDPTEAFF
TRBV15	TRBJ1-4	CATGTGRATNEKLFF
TRBV10-2	TRBJ2-1	CASSVTGGGNEQFF
TRBV12-3/TRBV12-4	TRBJ2-7	CASSSGLTNEQYF
TRBV24-1	TRBJ2-7	CATSPSGRLNEQYF
TRBV18	TRBJ2-5	CASSPVGEYQETQYF
TRBV19	TRBJ2-2	CASSIPVTGELFF
TRBV7-7	TRBJ2-1	CASSLTSGSGNEQFF
TRBV27	TRBJ2-1	CASLITGGSYNEQFF
TRBV6-5	TRBJ2-2	CASSSGTVNTGELFF
TRBV19	TRBJ1-3	CASSPTRASSGNTIYF
TRBV6-2/TRBV6-3	TRBJ2-2	CASSLSPSGTGELFF
TRBV10-2	TRBJ2-7	CASSDGLAGFYEQYF
TRBV2	TRBJ1-4	CASGGRSNEKLFF
TRBV7-8	TRBJ2-7	CASSLVVTGVRSYEQYF
TRBV30	TRBJ1-1	CAWSVLRTGGEAFF
TRBV18	TRBJ1-5	CASSPLAGSNQPQHF
TRBV5-5	TRBJ1-5	CASSLGRDQPQHF
TRBV5-6	TRBJ2-1	CASSLSLAGDDEQFF
TRBV5-1	TRBJ2-3	CASSLGLPSDTQYF